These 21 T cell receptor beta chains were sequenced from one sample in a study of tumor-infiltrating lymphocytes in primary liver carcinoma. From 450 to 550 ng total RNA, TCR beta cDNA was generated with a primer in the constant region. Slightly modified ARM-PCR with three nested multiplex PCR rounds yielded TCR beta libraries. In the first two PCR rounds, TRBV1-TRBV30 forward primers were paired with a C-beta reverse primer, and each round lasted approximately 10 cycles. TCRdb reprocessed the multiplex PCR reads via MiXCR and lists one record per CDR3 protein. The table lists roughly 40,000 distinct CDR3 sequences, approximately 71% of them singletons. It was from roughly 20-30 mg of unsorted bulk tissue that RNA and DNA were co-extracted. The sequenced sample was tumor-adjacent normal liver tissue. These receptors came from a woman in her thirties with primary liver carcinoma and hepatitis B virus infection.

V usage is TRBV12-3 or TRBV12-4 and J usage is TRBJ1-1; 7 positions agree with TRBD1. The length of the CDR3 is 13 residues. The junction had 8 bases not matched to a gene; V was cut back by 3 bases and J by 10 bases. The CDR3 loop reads CASSFAGQLGAFF. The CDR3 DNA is TGTGCCAGCAGTTTCGCGGGACAGCTTGGAGCTTTCTTT.

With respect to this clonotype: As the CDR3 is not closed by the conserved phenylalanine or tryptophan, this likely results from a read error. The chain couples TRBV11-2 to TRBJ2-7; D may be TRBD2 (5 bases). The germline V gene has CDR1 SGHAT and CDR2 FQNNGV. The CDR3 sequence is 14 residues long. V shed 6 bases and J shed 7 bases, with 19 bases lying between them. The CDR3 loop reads CASSTTGLAEEQYL. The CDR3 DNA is TGTGCCAGCAGTACCACCGGACTCGCTGAGGAGCAGTACCTC.

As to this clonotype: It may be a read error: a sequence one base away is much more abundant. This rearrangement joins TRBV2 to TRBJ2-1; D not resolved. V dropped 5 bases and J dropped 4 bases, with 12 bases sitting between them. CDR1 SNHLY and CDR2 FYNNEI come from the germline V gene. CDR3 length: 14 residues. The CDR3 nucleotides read TGTGCCAGCAGTAAGGCGGTCTCATACAATGAGCAGTTCTTC. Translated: CASSKAVSYNEQFF. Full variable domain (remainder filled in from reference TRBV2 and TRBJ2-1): EPEVTQTPSHQVTQMGQEVILRCVPISNHLYFYWYRQILGQKVEFLVSFYNNEISEKSEIFDDQFSVERPDGSNFTLKIRSTKLEDSAMYFCASSKAVSYNEQFFGPGTRLTVL.

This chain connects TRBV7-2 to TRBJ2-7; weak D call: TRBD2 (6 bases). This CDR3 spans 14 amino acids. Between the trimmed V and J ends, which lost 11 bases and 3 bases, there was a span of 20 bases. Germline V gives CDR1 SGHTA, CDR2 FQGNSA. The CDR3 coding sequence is TGTGCCGTAAAGCTAACGGGAGTCAGCTACGAGCAGTACTTC. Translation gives CAVKLTGVSYEQYF.

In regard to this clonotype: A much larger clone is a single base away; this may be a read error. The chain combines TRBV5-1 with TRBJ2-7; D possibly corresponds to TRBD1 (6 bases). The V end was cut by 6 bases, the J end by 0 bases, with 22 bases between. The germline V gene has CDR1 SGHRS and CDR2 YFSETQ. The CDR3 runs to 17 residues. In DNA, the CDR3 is TGCGCCAGCACTGTGGGCTTGACAGGATCCAGCTCCTACGAGCAGTACTTC. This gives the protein CASTVGLTGSSSYEQYF.

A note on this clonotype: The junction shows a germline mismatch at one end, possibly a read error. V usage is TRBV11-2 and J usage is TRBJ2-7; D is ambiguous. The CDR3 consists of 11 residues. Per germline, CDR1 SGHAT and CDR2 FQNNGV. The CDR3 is CVSSPTYEQYF. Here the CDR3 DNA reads TGTGTCAGCAGCCCAACATATGAGCAGTACTTC. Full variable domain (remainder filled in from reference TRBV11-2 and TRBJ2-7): EAGVAQSPRYKIIEKRQSVAFWCNPISGHATLYWYQQILGQGPKLLIQFQNNGVVDDSQLPKDRFSAERLKGVDSTLKIQPAKLEDSAVYLCVSSPTYEQYFGPGTRLTVT.

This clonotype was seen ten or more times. The CDR3 bases are TGTGCCAGCAGTACTAGCGGGAGGGCCACCGGGGAGCTGTTTTTT. The encoded protein is CASSTSGRATGELFF. The rearrangement joins TRBV6-2 or TRBV6-3 to TRBJ2-2; 13 bases are shared with TRBD2. CDR3 length: 15 residues. V lost 5 bases, J lost 4 bases, and 1 base stayed unmatched. Germline CDR1 is MNHEY and CDR2 is SVGEGT.

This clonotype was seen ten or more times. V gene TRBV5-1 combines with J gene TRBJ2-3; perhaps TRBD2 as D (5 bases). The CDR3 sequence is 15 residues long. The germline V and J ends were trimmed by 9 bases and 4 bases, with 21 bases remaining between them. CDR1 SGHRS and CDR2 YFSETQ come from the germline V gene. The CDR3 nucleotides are TGCGCCACCTCCCCCGGAGCGGCCCGGGCAGATACGCAGTATTTT. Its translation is CATSPGAARADTQYF. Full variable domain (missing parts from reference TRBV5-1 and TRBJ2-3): KAGVTQTPRYLIKTRGQQVTLSCSPISGHRSVSWYQQTPGQGLQFLFEYFSETQRNKGNFPGRFSGRQFSNSRSEMNVSTLELGDSALYLCATSPGAARADTQYFGPGTRLTVL.

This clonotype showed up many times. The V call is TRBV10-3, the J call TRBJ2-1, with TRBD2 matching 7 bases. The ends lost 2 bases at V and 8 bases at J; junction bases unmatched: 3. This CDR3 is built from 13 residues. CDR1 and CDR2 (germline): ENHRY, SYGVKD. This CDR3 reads CAISEPGGDEQFF. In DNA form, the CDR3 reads TGTGCCATCAGTGAGCCTGGGGGGGATGAGCAGTTCTTC.

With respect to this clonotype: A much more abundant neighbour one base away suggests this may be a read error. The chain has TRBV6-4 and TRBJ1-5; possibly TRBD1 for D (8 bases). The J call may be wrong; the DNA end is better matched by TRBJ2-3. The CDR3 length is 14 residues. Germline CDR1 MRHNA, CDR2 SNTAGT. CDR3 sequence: CASSPTGEGQPQYF. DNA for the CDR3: TGTGCCAGCAGCCCGACAGGGGAGGGTCAGCCCCAGTATTTT.

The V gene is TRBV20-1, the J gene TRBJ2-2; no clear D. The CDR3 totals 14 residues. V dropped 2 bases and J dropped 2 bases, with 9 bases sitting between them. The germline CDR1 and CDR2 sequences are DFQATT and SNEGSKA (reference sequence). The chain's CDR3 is CSARQHLNTGELFF. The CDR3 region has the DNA TGCAGTGCTAGACAGCATCTAAACACCGGGGAGCTGTTTTTT.

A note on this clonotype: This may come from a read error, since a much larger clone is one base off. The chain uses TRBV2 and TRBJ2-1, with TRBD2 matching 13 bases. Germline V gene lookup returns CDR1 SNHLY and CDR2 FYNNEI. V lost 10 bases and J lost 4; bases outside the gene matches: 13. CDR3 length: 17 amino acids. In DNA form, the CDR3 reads TGTGCCAACTCCCGGGGGAGGACTAGCGGGAGTTACAATGAGCAGTTCTTC. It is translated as CANSRGRTSGSYNEQFF.

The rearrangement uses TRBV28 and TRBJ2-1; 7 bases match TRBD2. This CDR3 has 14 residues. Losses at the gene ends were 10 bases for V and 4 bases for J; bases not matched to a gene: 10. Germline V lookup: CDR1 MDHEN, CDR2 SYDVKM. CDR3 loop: CAITFAGAYNEQFF. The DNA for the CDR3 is TGTGCCATCACTTTTGCGGGAGCTTACAATGAGCAGTTCTTC.

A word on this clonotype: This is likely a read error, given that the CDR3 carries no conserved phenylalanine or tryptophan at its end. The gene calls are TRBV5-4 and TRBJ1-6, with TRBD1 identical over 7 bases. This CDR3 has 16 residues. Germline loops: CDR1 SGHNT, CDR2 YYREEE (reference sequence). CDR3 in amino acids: CTSSLGGSSYNSPLHY. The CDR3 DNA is TGTACCAGCAGCTTAGGGGGCAGCTCCTATAATTCACCCCTCCACTAT.

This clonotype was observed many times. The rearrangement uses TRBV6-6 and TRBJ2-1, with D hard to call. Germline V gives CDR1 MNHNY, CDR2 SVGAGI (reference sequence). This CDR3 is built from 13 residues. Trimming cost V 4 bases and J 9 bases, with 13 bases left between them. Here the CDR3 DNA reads TGTGCCAGCAGTTTGTACCCCGGCGGTGAGCAGTTCTTC. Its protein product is CASSLYPGGEQFF.

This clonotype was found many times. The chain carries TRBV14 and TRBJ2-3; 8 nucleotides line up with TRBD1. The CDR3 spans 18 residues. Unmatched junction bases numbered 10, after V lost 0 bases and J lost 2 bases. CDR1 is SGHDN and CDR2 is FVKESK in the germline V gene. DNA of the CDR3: TGTGCCAGCAGCCAAGATCGAATCGGGACAGGTTTCACAGATACGCAGTATTTT. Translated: CASSQDRIGTGFTDTQYF. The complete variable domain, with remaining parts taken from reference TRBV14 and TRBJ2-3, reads EAGVTQFPSHSVIEKGQTVTLRCDPISGHDNLYWYRRVMGKEIKFLLHFVKESKQDESGMPNNRFLAERTGGTYSTLKVQPAELEDSGVYFCASSQDRIGTGFTDTQYFGPGTRLTVL.

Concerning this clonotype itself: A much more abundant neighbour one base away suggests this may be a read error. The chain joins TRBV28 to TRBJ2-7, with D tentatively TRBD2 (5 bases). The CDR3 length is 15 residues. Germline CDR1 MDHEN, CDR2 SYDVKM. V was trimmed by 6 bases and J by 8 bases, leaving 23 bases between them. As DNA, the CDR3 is TGTGCCAGCAGCCCTCCCGGGAACAGAAACGGCAAGCAGTACTTC. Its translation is CASSPPGNRNGKQYF.

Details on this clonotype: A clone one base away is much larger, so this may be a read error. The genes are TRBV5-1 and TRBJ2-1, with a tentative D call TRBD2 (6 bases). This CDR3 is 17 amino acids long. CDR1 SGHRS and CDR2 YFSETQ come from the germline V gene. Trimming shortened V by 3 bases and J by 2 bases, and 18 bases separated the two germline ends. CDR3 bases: TGCGCCAGCAGCTGGGGCGCGGGATACCCAACCTACAATGAGCAGTTCTTC. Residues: CASSWGAGYPTYNEQFF.

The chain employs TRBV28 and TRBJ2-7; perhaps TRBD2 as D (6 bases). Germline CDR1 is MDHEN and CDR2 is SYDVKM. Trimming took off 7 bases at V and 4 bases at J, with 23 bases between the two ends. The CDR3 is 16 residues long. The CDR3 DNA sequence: TGTGCCAGCACAGATGTTAGCGGATATCCCGCGTACGAGCAGTACTTC. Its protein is CASTDVSGYPAYEQYF. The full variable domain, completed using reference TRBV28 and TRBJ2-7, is DVKVTQSSRYLVKRTGEKVFLECVQDMDHENMFWYRQDPGLGLRLIYFSYDVKMKEKGDIPEGYSVSREKKERFSLILESASTNQTSMYLCASTDVSGYPAYEQYFGPGTRLTVT.

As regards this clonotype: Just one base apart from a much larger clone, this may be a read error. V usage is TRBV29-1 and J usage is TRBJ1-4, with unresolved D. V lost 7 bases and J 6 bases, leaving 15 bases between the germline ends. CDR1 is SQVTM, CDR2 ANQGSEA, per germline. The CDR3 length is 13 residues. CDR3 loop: CSDRDGLDEKLFF. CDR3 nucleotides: TGCAGCGACCGGGATGGACTCGATGAAAAACTGTTTTTT.

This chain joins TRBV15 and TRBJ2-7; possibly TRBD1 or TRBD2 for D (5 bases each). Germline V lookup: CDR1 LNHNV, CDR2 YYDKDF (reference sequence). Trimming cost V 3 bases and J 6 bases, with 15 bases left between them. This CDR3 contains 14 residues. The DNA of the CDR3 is TGTGCCACCAGCAGCGGGAACTCTAGGGGCGAGCAGTACTTC. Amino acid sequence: CATSSGNSRGEQYF.